This TCR beta chain was sequenced in a study of blood T cell repertoires in COVID-19. Background on the study: T cells, B-cell-depleted T cells, or PBMCs provided the cDNA or gDNA that served as material.

As handled by the study authors: Using reference gene primer amplification, nucleated cell counts were estimated. TCRdb's table, derived via immunoSEQ multiplex PCR, lists solely in-frame clones and lacks some. V, J and clone size were drawn from that table, and D and trimming were deduced from the DNA. The table shows 120,000 to 150,000 clones, with 85% occurring only once. Those enrolled, adults aged roughly 18 to 89 years, came from fewer than 25 US areas. Clinical history as reported by participants underpinned cohort assignment. The CDR3 contains 12 residues. Germline assignment: CDR1 SGHNT and CDR2 YYREEE (reference sequence). Trimming took 4 bases from V and 4 from J, leaving 8 bases between them.

The material sequenced was PBMCs or T cells enriched from blood (not recorded which). This sequence was found in a woman between 40 and 50 years old who had recovered from COVID-19. V usage is TRBV5-4 and J usage is TRBJ1-1; D might be TRBD1 (5 bases). The CDR3 bases are TGTGCCAGCAGCAGGAGGGGCACTGAAGCTTTCTTT. It specifies CASSRRGTEAFF. Drawing the rest from reference TRBV5-4 and TRBJ1-1, the complete variable domain is ETGVTQSPTHLIKTRGQQVTLRCSSQSGHNTVSWYQQALGQGPQFIFQYYREEENGRGNFPPRFSGLQFPNYSSELNVNALELDDSALYLCASSRRGTEAFFGQGTRLTVV.